The entry below describes one TCR beta chain. The data stem from a study of long-term antiretroviral therapy in people with HIV. Survey-level resolution applied to immunoSEQ assay v3.0. Sequencing was performed with immunoSEQ multiplex PCR; in TCRdb, only in-frame clones are kept and a portion is missing. The table lists some 28,000 clones, 85% to 95% of them singletons, with about 3.1% in the top ten. The V end lost 5 bases, the J end lost 7 bases, and 9 bases lay between the germline ends. There are 13 residues in the CDR3. CDR1 is MNHNS and CDR2 is SASEGT in the germline V gene. There were roughly 0.9-11 million cryopreserved PBMC in the samples before DNA extraction.

The J gene is TRBJ1-6, the V gene TRBV6-1, with D possibly matching TRBD1 (6 bases). The input for sequencing was unsorted PBMCs, taken 5.3 years after starting antiretroviral therapy. This receptor was identified in a man aged 45 to 65 with HIV. The CDR3 coding sequence is TGTGCCAGCAGTCATACAGGGAATTCACCCCTCCACTTT. Translating it yields CASSHTGNSPLHF.